These 31 T cell receptor beta chains share one sample of origin, sequenced in a study of Graves' ophthalmopathy and Graves' hyperthyroidism. RNA transcripts were the template, and TCR beta CDR3 regions were amplified from them. The library came from an HTBI-primed first-round RT-PCR and a second-round multiplex PCR. TCRdb re-called the multiplex PCR reads with MiXCR, one entry per CDR3 protein. The sample records 350,000 to 400,000 distinct CDR3 sequences, approximately 16% being singletons. The source material was peripheral blood. The receptors derive from a young woman with Graves' ophthalmopathy.

This clonotype was seen ten or more times. The V and J genes are TRBV18 and TRBJ2-5; 8 bases map to TRBD1. Germline values: CDR1 KGHSH, CDR2 LQKENI. With 4 bases clipped from V and 5 bases from J, the junction kept 12 bases outside the gene matches. This CDR3 contains 16 residues. DNA of the CDR3: TGTGCCAGCTCACGGACGTCCGGGACAGGCCCCGAGACCCAGTACTTC. Encoded protein: CASSRTSGTGPETQYF.

The sample holds many counts of this clonotype. V gene TRBV20-1 combines with J gene TRBJ1-2; weak D call: TRBD1 (5 bases). Per the germline V gene, CDR1 is DFQATT and CDR2 is SNEGSKA (reference sequence). CDR3 length: 16 residues. Between the trimmed V and J ends, which lost 1 base and 1 base, there was a span of 16 bases. The DNA for the CDR3 is TGCAGTGCTAGAGTTGGGGGACGGATCATTAACTATGGCTACACCTTC. This gives the protein CSARVGGRIINYGYTF.

This chain joins TRBV6-1 and TRBJ2-1, with 11 nucleotides matching TRBD2. The germline CDR1 and CDR2 sequences are MNHNS and SASEGT. The CDR3 covers 14 residues. Losses at the gene ends were 2 bases for V and 12 bases for J; bases not matched to a gene: 6. CDR3 coding DNA: TGTGCCAGCAGTGAAACTAGCGGGAGATCCCGGCAGTTCTTC. The encoded protein is CASSETSGRSRQFF.

V gene TRBV28 combines with J gene TRBJ2-5, with D possibly TRBD1 on 6 matching bases. CDR1 is MDHEN and CDR2 is SYDVKM in the germline V gene. V lost 9 bases and J 2 bases, leaving 19 bases between the germline ends. This CDR3 contains 15 residues. The CDR3 region is CASSITGYLQETQYF. DNA for the CDR3: TGTGCCAGTAGTATTACAGGGTACCTACAAGAGACCCAGTACTTC.

This clonotype was picked up a small number of times. The J gene is TRBJ1-5, the V gene TRBV20-1, with 8 positions matching TRBD1. The V gene's germline CDR1 is DFQATT and CDR2 SNEGSKA (reference sequence). The CDR3 spans 16 residues. J gave up 5 bases and V 3 bases, and 12 bases lay outside the gene matches. The CDR3 sequence is CSARAGAGGGDQPQHF. CDR3 in DNA: TGCAGTGCTAGGGCGGGGGCAGGGGGCGGGGATCAGCCCCAGCATTTT.

This clonotype was recorded at least ten times. This chain joins TRBV18 and TRBJ1-2; 11 bases align to TRBD1. V dropped 4 bases and J dropped 6; count of bases not matched to a gene: 7. Germline CDR1 is KGHSH and CDR2 is LQKENI. The CDR3 loop spans 15 amino acids. In DNA form, the CDR3 reads TGTGCCAGCTCACTGCACCCGGGACAGGGGGATGGCTACACCTTC. Its translation is CASSLHPGQGDGYTF. The whole variable domain, remainder taken from reference TRBV18 and TRBJ1-2, is NAGVMQNPRHLVRRRGQEARLRCSPMKGHSHVYWYRQLPEEGLKFMVYLQKENIIDESGMPKERFSAEFPKEGPSILRIQQVVRGDSAAYFCASSLHPGQGDGYTFGSGTRLTVV.

This clonotype appeared many times. The CDR3 carries no conserved terminal phenylalanine or tryptophan, so it likely arises from a read error. In nucleotides, the CDR3 is TGTGCCAGCAGGCCTGACAGGGAGGACTATGGCTACACCCTC. Residues: CASRPDREDYGYTL. The chain recombines TRBV2 with TRBJ1-2; 7 bases match TRBD1. Losses at the gene ends were 6 bases for V and 3 bases for J; bases not matched to a gene: 7. This CDR3 spans 14 amino acids. Germline V CDR1 and CDR2: SNHLY, FYNNEI.

This clonotype was picked up many times. The rearrangement joins TRBV19 to TRBJ2-2, with a weak D call TRBD1 (6 bases). With 5 bases removed from V and 4 bases from J, the gap between germline ends came to 20 bases. Germline V gene data show CDR1 as LNHDA and CDR2 as SQIVND (reference sequence). The CDR3 consists of 17 residues. CDR3 nucleotide sequence: TGTGCCAGTAGTCCCGAAAACAGGGCACGGGTCACCGGGGAGCTGTTTTTT. Translation gives CASSPENRARVTGELFF.

This clonotype came up many times. In nucleotides, the CDR3 is TGTGCCAGCAGCGTAATGGGGGACAGCGGCACCATATATTTT. Residues: CASSVMGDSGTIYF. The chain employs TRBV9 and TRBJ1-3; TRBD1 agrees at 7 bases. Trimming removed 1 base from V and 9 bases from J; junction bases left unmatched: 7. This CDR3 has 14 amino acids. Germline V gene data show CDR1 as SGDLS and CDR2 as YYNGEE.

Many counts were recorded for this clonotype. The rearrangement links TRBV11-2 to TRBJ2-5; D is perhaps TRBD1 (6 bases). The germline V gene has CDR1 SGHAT and CDR2 FQNNGV. This CDR3 region has 16 residues. V was clipped by 4 bases and J by 8 bases, with 23 bases between them. CDR3 amino acids: CASSSVSMGASRTQYF. The CDR3 DNA sequence: TGTGCCAGCAGCTCCGTTAGTATGGGGGCGTCACGAACCCAGTACTTC.

This clonotype showed up many times. The rearrangement uses TRBV4-3 and TRBJ2-7; D is unclear. This CDR3 spans 13 amino acids. Germline CDR1 and CDR2: LGHNA and YSLEER. Trimming shortened V by 1 base and J by 6 bases, and 10 bases separated the two germline ends. CDR3 in amino acids: CASSQVHRSEQYF. As DNA, the CDR3 is TGCGCCAGCAGCCAAGTACATAGGTCCGAGCAGTACTTC.

This clonotype was observed many times. The chain combines TRBV30 with TRBJ1-2; no firm D call. CDR3 length: 15 residues. V dropped 3 bases and J dropped 5 bases, with 19 bases sitting between them. The V gene's germline CDR1 is GTSNPN and CDR2 SVGIG (reference sequence). CDR3 region: CAWSRGRPSSYGYTF. DNA of the CDR3: TGTGCCTGGAGCCGCGGGAGGCCCTCCTCGTATGGCTACACCTTC.

The V call is TRBV12-3 or TRBV12-4, the J call TRBJ2-6, with D possibly being TRBD1 (6 bases). CDR3 length: 19 residues. Trimming removed 4 bases from V and 0 bases from J, with 19 bases in between. The CDR3 loop reads CASSSHPRQAFSGANVLTF. The CDR3 nucleotides are TGTGCCAGCAGTTCACACCCGAGACAGGCGTTCTCTGGGGCCAACGTCCTGACTTTC.

The chain has TRBV11-2 and TRBJ2-7, with D possibly matching TRBD1 (5 bases). Germline V gives CDR1 SGHAT, CDR2 FQNNGV. V was cut by 4 bases and J by 2 bases, with 9 bases left in between. This CDR3 spans 13 amino acids. As DNA, the CDR3 is TGTGCCAGCAGCTGGGGCCCGACCTACGAGCAGTACTTC. This sequence encodes CASSWGPTYEQYF.

This clonotype was counted many times. This chain uses TRBV6-1 with TRBJ2-3; TRBD2 agrees at 14 bases. Per germline, CDR1 MNHNS and CDR2 SASEGT. V was pared by 6 bases and J by 14 bases, with 13 bases of the junction left unmatched. This CDR3 contains 15 residues. The CDR3 is CASSHGLAGGSMLYF. The CDR3 bases are TGTGCCAGCAGCCACGGACTAGCGGGGGGATCGATGCTGTATTTT.

This clonotype was picked up many times. The chain couples TRBV6-1 to TRBJ1-2; the D gene is possibly TRBD1 (5 bases). The CDR3 sequence is 14 residues long. In germline, CDR1 is MNHNS, CDR2 SASEGT. Trimming took off 0 bases at V and 4 bases at J, with 9 bases between the two ends. CDR3 loop: CASSEAPGGYGYTF. The CDR3, as DNA: TGTGCCAGCAGTGAAGCCCCGGGGGGCTATGGCTACACCTTC.

This clonotype was observed many times. This chain connects TRBV6-5 to TRBJ1-2, with D possibly TRBD1 on 6 matching bases. V gave up 0 bases and J gave up 5 bases, with 10 bases separating them. Germline CDR1 is MNHEY and CDR2 is SVGAGI. The CDR3 runs 14 residues. The CDR3: CASSYSGGGYGYTF. CDR3 DNA: TGTGCCAGCAGTTACTCGGGGGGCGGGTATGGCTACACCTTC.

There are a few counts of this clonotype. The rearrangement joins TRBV12-3 or TRBV12-4 to TRBJ1-5, with D maybe TRBD1 (6 bases). CDR3 length: 17 residues. Trimming left V 5 bases short and J 10 bases short, with 27 bases between. The CDR3 region has the DNA TGTGCCAGCAGTCCGGACAGTCGCCTCCTCAGTTTATCACCCCAGCATTTT. This sequence encodes CASSPDSRLLSLSPQHF.

This clonotype showed up many times. The chain couples TRBV16 to TRBJ1-2, with D tentatively TRBD1 (5 bases). The V gene lost 0 bases and the J gene lost 7 bases, with 6 bases spanning the gap. CDR1 and CDR2 (germline): KGHSY, FQNENV. This CDR3 has 12 residues. CDR3 loop: CASSQSDSGYTF. CDR3 nucleotide sequence: TGTGCCAGCAGCCAATCAGACAGTGGCTACACCTTC.

In its sample, this clonotype was seen many times. V and J are TRBV5-6 and TRBJ1-6; TRBD1 matches at 8 bases. Per germline, CDR1 SGHDT and CDR2 YYEEEE. J lost 7 bases, V lost 2 bases, and 2 bases had no gene match. The CDR3 runs 14 residues. Here the CDR3 reads CASSFRDRNSPLHF. The CDR3 region has the DNA TGTGCCAGCAGCTTTCGGGACAGGAATTCACCCCTCCACTTT. The whole variable domain, remainder taken from reference TRBV5-6 and TRBJ1-6, is DAGVTQSPTHLIKTRGQQVTLRCSPKSGHDTVSWYQQALGQGPQFIFQYYEEEERQRGNFPDRFSGHQFPNYSSELNVNALLLGDSALYLCASSFRDRNSPLHFGNGTRLTVT.

This clonotype came up many times. This chain connects TRBV7-2 to TRBJ1-1, with TRBD1 matching 8 bases. This CDR3 is built from 15 residues. CDR1 is SGHTA and CDR2 is FQGNSA in the germline V gene. J gave up 5 bases and V 3 bases, and 8 bases lay outside the gene matches. CDR3 region: CASSFKTGVGTEAFF. In nucleotides, the CDR3 is TGTGCCAGCAGCTTCAAGACAGGGGTAGGGACTGAAGCTTTCTTT.

The genes are TRBV12-3 or TRBV12-4 and TRBJ2-7, with D possibly called TRBD1 or TRBD2 (5 bases each). The CDR3 extends over 14 amino acids. Trimming removed 5 bases from V and 1 base from J, with 12 bases in between. The CDR3: CASSRDGPSYEQYF. The CDR3 nucleotides are TGTGCCAGCAGTCGGGACGGCCCATCCTACGAGCAGTACTTC.

The chain joins TRBV6-1 to TRBJ2-5; TRBD2 is a possible D gene (6 bases). The CDR3 extends over 11 amino acids. Germline V CDR1 and CDR2: MNHNS, SASEGT. V lost 7 bases to trimming and J lost 11 bases, with 14 bases between them. The CDR3 nucleotides read TGTGCCAGCACCTTTGCCCGGGAGCAGTACTTC. The encoded protein is CASTFAREQYF.

This clonotype was observed at least ten times. This chain joins TRBV12-3 or TRBV12-4 and TRBJ1-5, with D perhaps matching TRBD1 (5 bases). V gave up 8 bases and J gave up 7 bases, with 15 bases separating them. The CDR3 runs 13 residues. The CDR3 spells CASGWGDGQPQHF. CDR3 sequence (DNA): TGTGCCAGCGGCTGGGGGGATGGACAGCCCCAGCATTTT.

This clonotype came up many times. The chain is built from TRBV28 and TRBJ2-6; D possibly matches TRBD1 or TRBD2 (5 bases each). V lost 2 bases and J 4 bases, leaving 15 bases between the germline ends. The CDR3 is 17 residues long. Germline V gene data show CDR1 as MDHEN and CDR2 as SYDVKM. The CDR3 DNA reads as TGTGCCAGCAGTTTACGGCCGGGGCTCCGGGGGGCCAACGTCCTGACTTTC. It encodes CASSLRPGLRGANVLTF.

The rearrangement uses TRBV9 and TRBJ2-2; TRBD2 is a possible D gene (6 bases). The CDR3 loop spans 15 amino acids. Germline V gene data show CDR1 as SGDLS and CDR2 as YYNGEE. Trimming cost V 0 bases and J 5 bases, with 11 bases left between them. As DNA, the CDR3 is TGTGCCAGCAGCGTAGCGGAGGGGTGGACCGGGGAGCTGTTTTTT. This encodes CASSVAEGWTGELFF.

This clonotype was detected ten times or more. The chain joins TRBV6-5 to TRBJ1-6; 8 bases fit TRBD1. The junction had 6 bases not matched to a gene; V was cut back by 3 bases and J by 8 bases. Germline V gene sequence: CDR1 MNHEY, CDR2 SVGAGI. This CDR3 is 15 amino acids long. CDR3 sequence reads: CASSYGDRTHSPLHF. The CDR3 bases are TGTGCCAGCAGTTATGGGGACAGGACTCATTCACCCCTCCACTTT.

This clonotype occurred many times. The rearrangement links TRBV7-2 to TRBJ1-1, with D tentatively TRBD1 (5 bases). Germline V gene data show CDR1 as SGHTA and CDR2 as FQGNSA. This CDR3 contains 14 residues. V was clipped by 5 bases and J by 5 bases, with 15 bases between them. The CDR3 nucleotides are TGTGCCAGCAGCGGAAAAGCAGGGAGAACTGAAGCTTTCTTT. It specifies CASSGKAGRTEAFF.

Ten or more counts support this clonotype. The J gene is TRBJ2-2, the V gene TRBV24-1; D is undetermined. V was clipped by 4 bases and J by 6 bases, with 11 bases between them. The CDR3 is made up of 14 amino acids. CDR1 and CDR2 (germline): KGHDR, SFDVKD. CDR3 in DNA: TGTGCCACCAGTGAATCCCGGACGGCCGGGGAGCTGTTTTTT. Translation gives CATSESRTAGELFF.

This clonotype was recorded many times. The J gene is TRBJ2-2, the V gene TRBV25-1, with D tentatively TRBD1 (6 bases). The CDR3 runs to 14 residues. V lost 6 bases and J 7 bases, leaving 15 bases between the germline ends. CDR1 and CDR2 (germline): MGHDK, SYGVNS. The CDR3 nucleotides read TGTGCCAGCAGGGTGAACAGGGTACACGGGGAGCTGTTTTTT. It yields the protein CASRVNRVHGELFF.

The chain joins TRBV28 to TRBJ1-6; D unresolved. V lost 5 bases and J lost 8, with 16 bases in between. From germline, CDR1 is MDHEN and CDR2 SYDVKM. The CDR3 length is 15 residues. For the CDR3, the DNA is TGTGCCAGCAGTCCCGCTTGGTCTGAGGATTCACCCCTCCACTTT. It translates to CASSPAWSEDSPLHF.